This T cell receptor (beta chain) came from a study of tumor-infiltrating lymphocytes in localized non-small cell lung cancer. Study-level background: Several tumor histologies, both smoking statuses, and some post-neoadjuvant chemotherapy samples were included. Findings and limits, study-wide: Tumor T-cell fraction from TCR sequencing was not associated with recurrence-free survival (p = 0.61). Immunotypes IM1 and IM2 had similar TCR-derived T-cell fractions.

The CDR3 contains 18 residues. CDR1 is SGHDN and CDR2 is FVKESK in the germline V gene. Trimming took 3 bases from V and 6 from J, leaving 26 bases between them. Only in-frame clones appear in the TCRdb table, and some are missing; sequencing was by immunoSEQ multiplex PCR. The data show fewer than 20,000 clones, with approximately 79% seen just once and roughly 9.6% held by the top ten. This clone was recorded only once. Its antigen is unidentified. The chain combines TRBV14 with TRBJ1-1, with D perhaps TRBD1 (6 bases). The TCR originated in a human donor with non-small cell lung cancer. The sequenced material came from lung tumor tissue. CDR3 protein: CASSHNWGGPGRSAEAFF. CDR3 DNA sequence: TGTGCCAGCAGCCACAATTGGGGGGGGCCGGGAAGGAGCGCTGAAGCTTTCTTT. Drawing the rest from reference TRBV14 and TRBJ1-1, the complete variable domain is EAGVTQFPSHSVIEKGQTVTLRCDPISGHDNLYWYRRVMGKEIKFLLHFVKESKQDESGMPNNRFLAERTGGTYSTLKVQPAELEDSGVYFCASSHNWGGPGRSAEAFFGQGTRLTVV.